This is a list of T cell receptor beta chains from one sample in a study of Ad26.COV2.S vaccination and SARS-CoV-2 variants. TCRdb keeps only in-frame clones here, not all; method: immunoSEQ multiplex PCR. The repertoire holds about 430,000 clones, roughly 90% seen once, with 12% in the top ten. The specimen comprised peripheral blood, sampled in a trial of Ad26.COV2.S vaccine versus placebo. These receptors were obtained from a person between 18 and 65 years old who received the Ad26.COV2.S COVID-19 vaccine or a placebo. The CDR3 runs from the conserved cysteine through the conserved F or W. D genes are given only for firm matches. Where a row states a size, it is once, few, many or the class of an expanded clone; other rows omit it.

d_call cdr3_length clone_size j_call v_call cdr3_aa cdr3_nt
NA 13 NA TRBJ1-5 TRBV2 CASRGRNNQPQHF TGTGCCAGCAGGGGACGGAATAATCAGCCCCAGCATTTT
TRBD1 12 NA TRBJ2-7 TRBV6-5 CASSRGPYEQYF TGTGCCAGCAGCAGGGGGCCCTACGAGCAGTACTTC
NA 13 NA TRBJ2-1 TRBV25-1 CASSPVQYNEQFF TGTGCCAGCAGTCCGGTTCAGTACAATGAGCAGTTCTTC
TRBD1 15 NA TRBJ1-2 TRBV6-5 CASSYSWQGAFGYTF TGTGCCAGCAGTTACTCTTGGCAGGGGGCTTTTGGCTACACCTTC
TRBD1 16 NA TRBJ2-7 TRBV10-3 CAISGIQGALSYEQYF TGTGCCATCAGTGGGATACAGGGGGCCCTCTCCTACGAGCAGTACTTC
TRBD2 15 NA TRBJ2-1 TRBV11-1 CASSATSGSYNEQFF TGTGCCAGCAGCGCCACTAGCGGCTCCTACAATGAGCAGTTCTTC
TRBD2 15 NA TRBJ2-7 TRBV3-1/TRBV3-2 CASSRRLAGDYEQYF TGTGCCAGCAGCCGCCGACTAGCGGGAGACTACGAGCAGTACTTC
NA 12 once TRBJ2-3 TRBV24-1 CATSTFMSTQYF TGTGCCACCTCCACCTTCATGAGTACGCAGTATTTT
TRBD1 15 NA TRBJ2-7 TRBV9 CASSPYVRDSYEQYF TGTGCCAGCAGCCCATATGTCCGGGACAGCTACGAGCAGTACTTC
TRBD1 15 NA TRBJ1-6 TRBV6-6 CASSGRTGGVSPLHF TGTGCCAGCAGCGGAAGGACAGGGGGCGTTTCACCCCTCCACTTT
TRBD1 15 once TRBJ2-1 TRBV28 CASGQTGKSYNEQFF TGTGCCAGCGGGCAGACAGGGAAATCCTACAATGAGCAGTTCTTC
NA 14 NA TRBJ2-7 TRBV6-1 CASRLQGSSYEQYF TGTGCCAGCAGGTTACAGGGTAGCTCCTACGAGCAGTACTTC
NA 13 once TRBJ2-7 TRBV6-5 CASSYSVAHEQYF TGTGCCAGCAGTTACTCGGTTGCTCACGAGCAGTACTTC
TRBD2 15 NA TRBJ2-7 TRBV5-4 CASSPGLAGSYEQYF TGTGCCAGCAGCCCCGGACTAGCGGGAAGTTACGAGCAGTACTTC
TRBD1 19 NA TRBJ1-4 TRBV7-2 CASSVRPPQTGTDNEKLFF TGTGCCAGCAGCGTAAGGCCCCCTCAGACCGGGACAGATAATGAAAAACTGTTTTTT
TRBD2 15 once TRBJ2-7 TRBV7-8 CASSFLEGGSYEQYF TGTGCCAGCAGCTTTCTGGAGGGAGGGTCCTACGAGCAGTACTTC
NA 17 NA TRBJ2-2 TRBV4-1 CASSHYLGRTNTGELFF TGCGCCAGCAGCCATTACTTGGGGAGGACAAACACCGGGGAGCTGTTTTTT
NA 15 NA TRBJ2-5 TRBV7-3 CASSLRASRGETQYF TGTGCCAGCAGCTTGAGGGCCTCAAGAGGAGAGACCCAGTACTTC
NA 12 NA TRBJ1-5 TRBV28 CASSLADRSQHF TGTGCCAGCAGTTTGGCCGACAGGTCTCAGCATTTT
TRBD2 18 NA TRBJ2-3 TRBV3-1/TRBV3-2 CASSQDRREGRGTDTQYF TGTGCCAGCAGCCAAGATAGGAGGGAGGGCCGTGGCACAGATACGCAGTATTTT
NA 16 NA TRBJ2-7 TRBV3-1/TRBV3-2 CASSLGRRDLSYEQYF TGTGCCAGCAGCCTGGGACGGAGGGACTTATCCTACGAGCAGTACTTC
NA 15 few TRBJ1-6 TRBV7-2 CASSLSRQGGSPLHF TGTGCCAGCAGCTTAAGTCGTCAGGGTGGTTCACCCCTCCACTTT
TRBD2 14 NA TRBJ2-2 TRBV24-1 CATSDTGGAGELFF TGTGCCACCAGTGACACTGGGGGGGCCGGGGAGCTGTTTTTT
NA 13 NA TRBJ2-1 TRBV6-6 CASSSIEINEQFF TGTGCCAGCAGTTCGATAGAAATAAATGAGCAGTTCTTC
TRBD2 16 NA TRBJ2-2 TRBV10-3 CAISDRAGGPTGELFF TGTGCCATCAGTGATCGAGCGGGAGGGCCTACCGGGGAGCTGTTTTTT
NA 13 NA TRBJ1-2 TRBV19 CASSIPGTYGYTF TGTGCCAGTAGTATACCGGGGACCTATGGCTACACCTTC
NA 16 NA TRBJ1-1 TRBV6-5 CASSSPVILLNTEAFF TGTGCCAGCAGTTCCCCCGTCATCTTGCTGAACACTGAAGCTTTCTTT
NA 13 NA TRBJ2-7 TRBV7-6 CASSLGGYDEQYF TGTGCCAGCAGCTTAGGAGGGTACGACGAGCAGTACTTC
NA 14 NA TRBJ1-1 TRBV7-2 CASSLVLRIYEAFF TGTGCCAGCAGCTTAGTTCTCAGGATCTATGAAGCTTTCTTT
NA 13 NA TRBJ2-5 TRBV15 CATSRDFRETQYF TGTGCCACCAGCAGAGATTTTCGAGAGACCCAGTACTTC
NA 15 NA TRBJ1-2 TRBV4-1 CASSQVSGMNYGYTF TGCGCCAGCAGCCAAGTTTCAGGAATGAACTATGGCTACACCTTC
TRBD2 15 NA TRBJ2-1 TRBV3-1/TRBV3-2 CASSQSLAGVDEQFF TGTGCCAGCAGCCAATCGCTAGCGGGAGTGGATGAGCAGTTCTTC
TRBD2 14 NA TRBJ2-5 TRBV20-1 CSASSGLAEETQYF TGCAGTGCTAGTTCTGGGCTAGCGGAAGAGACCCAGTACTTC
NA 13 NA TRBJ2-3 TRBV29-1 CSVGSPPTDTQYF TGCAGCGTAGGGAGTCCCCCCACAGATACGCAGTATTTT
NA 15 NA TRBJ2-1 TRBV5-4 CASSLENPLYNEQFF TGTGCCAGCAGCTTGGAAAACCCGTTATACAATGAGCAGTTCTTC
TRBD2 15 NA TRBJ2-7 TRBV27 CASSLLAGGSYEQYF TGTGCCAGCAGTTTACTAGCGGGGGGCTCCTACGAGCAGTACTTC
TRBD1 17 NA TRBJ2-1 TRBV19 CASSTTGQGQSYNEQFF TGTGCCAGTAGTACGACCGGACAGGGGCAATCCTACAATGAGCAGTTCTTC
TRBD1 18 NA TRBJ2-2 TRBV28 CASSLFPSTGANTGELFF TGTGCCAGCAGTTTATTTCCGTCGACAGGGGCGAACACCGGGGAGCTGTTTTTT
TRBD2 16 once TRBJ2-1 TRBV5-1 CASSLVGLAGGGEQFF TGCGCCAGCAGCTTGGTGGGACTAGCGGGAGGAGGTGAGCAGTTCTTC
NA 13 NA TRBJ1-5 TRBV11-2 CASSATWDQPQHF TGTGCCAGCAGCGCGACGTGGGATCAGCCCCAGCATTTT
NA 14 NA TRBJ2-2 TRBV3-1/TRBV3-2 CASSSEGGTGELFF TGTGCCAGCAGTTCCGAGGGGGGAACCGGGGAGCTGTTTTTT
NA 12 once TRBJ2-7 TRBV29-1 CSVVGSSYEQYF TGCAGCGTTGTTGGCAGCTCCTACGAGCAGTACTTC
TRBD2 15 NA TRBJ2-7 TRBV10-3 CAISPSLAGAYEQYF TGTGCCATCAGTCCCTCCCTAGCGGGGGCCTACGAGCAGTACTTC